The 18 T cell receptor beta chains presented below share a single source sample, sequenced in a study of Ad26.COV2.S vaccination and SARS-CoV-2 variants. Treatment of the sample: some 20 received Ad26.COV2.S at low or high dose, single or two shots; roughly five received placebo; per-sample allocation not given. Sampling occurred on day 63 after the first vaccine or placebo injection. TCRdb's table, derived via immunoSEQ multiplex PCR, lists solely in-frame clones and lacks some. The sample contains 300,000 to 450,000 clones, around 83% of which appear only once. Specimen: peripheral blood, collected in a trial of Ad26.COV2.S vaccine versus placebo. The receptors were sampled from a person aged 18-60 years who received the Ad26.COV2.S COVID-19 vaccine or a placebo.

The chain joins TRBV7-9 to TRBJ1-2, with D maybe TRBD1 (5 bases). The CDR3 runs 16 residues. CDR1 SEHNR and CDR2 FQNEAQ come from the germline V gene (reference sequence). V was cut by 4 bases and J by 6 bases, with 21 bases left in between. CDR3: CASSSELGRGYDGYTF. CDR3 DNA sequence: TGTGCCAGCAGCTCCGAGTTGGGGCGGGGGTATGATGGCTACACCTTC.

The chain recombines TRBV7-2 with TRBJ2-1, with D maybe TRBD2 (6 bases). Germline V gene data show CDR1 as SGHTA and CDR2 as FQGNSA. Trimming took off 3 bases at V and 7 bases at J, with 13 bases between the two ends. There are 14 residues in the CDR3. The CDR3 bases are TGTGCCAGCAGCTTTGGGGGTAGCGGTAATGAGCAGTTCTTC. Encoded protein: CASSFGGSGNEQFF.

The chain has TRBV10-1 and TRBJ2-2; a possible D gene is TRBD1 (5 bases). V was trimmed by 6 bases and J by 6 bases, leaving 14 bases between them. Germline V gene sequence: CDR1 WNHNN, CDR2 SYGVQD (reference sequence). The length of the CDR3 is 14 residues. The CDR3 sequence is CASSSTWGAGELFF. As DNA, the CDR3 is TGCGCCAGCAGCTCAACCTGGGGCGCCGGGGAGCTGTTTTTT.

This clone was seen a few times. Other DNA variants within this sample encode the same CDR3. The genes are TRBV25-1 and TRBJ2-7, with D tentatively TRBD1 or TRBD2 (5 bases each). The CDR3 is 12 amino acids. V lost 6 bases and J 0 bases, leaving 6 bases between the germline ends. Germline V lookup: CDR1 MGHDK, CDR2 SYGVNS. CDR3 amino acids: CASSGASYEQYF. CDR3 coding DNA: TGTGCCAGCAGCGGGGCCTCCTACGAGCAGTACTTC.

The chain uses TRBV3-1 (or the pseudogene TRBV3-2) and TRBJ2-7; 13 bases map to TRBD2. With V trimmed by 6 bases and J by 6 bases, 5 bases remained unmatched. The CDR3 sequence is 14 residues long. Germline CDR1 and CDR2: LGHDT and YNNKEL (reference sequence). This chain's CDR3 is CASSSGTSGIEQYF. The CDR3 DNA is TGTGCCAGCAGTTCCGGGACTAGCGGGATCGAGCAGTACTTC.

In this sample, this clone turned up once. CDR3 amino acids: CASSQGWSSGAQETQYF. The CDR3 bases are TGCGCCAGCAGCCAAGGTTGGTCTAGCGGGGCCCAAGAGACCCAGTACTTC. The chain carries TRBV4-1 and TRBJ2-5; TRBD2 matches at 9 bases. Germline CDR1 is MGHRA and CDR2 is YSYEKL. J gave up 1 base and V 1 base, and 7 bases lay outside the gene matches. This CDR3 is built from 17 residues.

This rearrangement joins TRBV5-4 to TRBJ1-2; TRBD1 is a possible D gene (5 bases). This CDR3 spans 16 amino acids. Trimming left V 4 bases short and J 2 bases short, with 18 bases between. CDR1 SGHNT and CDR2 YYREEE come from the germline V gene (reference sequence). This CDR3 reads CASSRLSGYANYGYTF. The DNA of the CDR3 is TGTGCCAGCAGCCGACTATCAGGGTACGCCAACTATGGCTACACCTTC.

This clone was counted a single time. The chain couples TRBV28 to TRBJ2-1, with 9 bases aligning to TRBD2. Germline lookup yields CDR1 MDHEN and CDR2 SYDVKM. The CDR3 totals 14 residues. With V trimmed by 6 bases and J by 7 bases, 7 bases remained unmatched. CDR3 region: CASRTLSGRNEQFF. For the CDR3, the DNA is TGTGCCAGCAGGACCCTTAGCGGGAGAAATGAGCAGTTCTTC.

The chain links TRBV4-1 to TRBJ2-1; perhaps TRBD2 as D (6 bases). V was clipped by 7 bases and J by 4 bases, with 23 bases between them. Germline V lookup: CDR1 MGHRA, CDR2 YSYEKL. This CDR3 is 17 amino acids long. The CDR3: CASKKLLLGGKYNEQFF. CDR3 coding DNA: TGCGCCAGCAAAAAACTGCTGTTGGGCGGGAAATACAATGAGCAGTTCTTC.

V and J are TRBV6-5 and TRBJ2-3; TRBD2 aligns across 10 bases. The CDR3 sequence is 15 residues long. CDR1 and CDR2 from the germline V gene are MNHEY and SVGAGI. With V trimmed by 2 bases and J by 4 bases, 3 bases remained unmatched. In DNA form, the CDR3 reads TGTGCCAGCAGTTACAAGCGGGGGGGGGCAGATACGCAGTATTTT. Protein sequence: CASSYKRGGADTQYF.

The V call is TRBV29-1, the J call TRBJ2-1, with 13 nucleotides matching TRBD2. V lost 3 bases and J lost 3; bases outside the gene matches: 8. Looked up from germline, CDR1 is SQVTM and CDR2 is ANQGSEA. The CDR3 loop spans 17 amino acids. The CDR3 DNA reads as TGCAGCGTTGAGACTAGCGGGAGGCGGGGAAACTACAATGAGCAGTTCTTC. Translation: CSVETSGRRGNYNEQFF.

This clone occurred once. The chain employs TRBV7-9 and TRBJ2-7; TRBD2 is a possible D gene (5 bases). Germline loops: CDR1 SEHNR, CDR2 FQNEAQ (reference sequence). V dropped 0 bases and J dropped 6 bases, with 9 bases sitting between them. The CDR3 is made up of 13 amino acids. CDR3 DNA sequence: TGTGCCAGCAGCTTAGCGCCGGCGGGCGAGCAGTACTTC. This codes for CASSLAPAGEQYF.

V usage is TRBV6-2 or TRBV6-3 and J usage is TRBJ2-7; D unclear. V dropped 3 bases and J dropped 4 bases, with 13 bases sitting between them. From germline, CDR1 is MNHEY and CDR2 SVGEGT. The CDR3 runs to 14 residues. CDR3 sequence reads: CASSYSVLFYEQYF. The CDR3 DNA sequence: TGTGCCAGCAGTTATTCCGTCCTGTTTTACGAGCAGTACTTC.

V gene TRBV10-1 combines with J gene TRBJ2-7; 9 bases agree with TRBD2. Per the germline V gene, CDR1 is WNHNN and CDR2 is SYGVQD (reference sequence). This CDR3 has 14 amino acids. J lost 6 bases, V lost 2 bases, and 5 bases had no gene match. CDR3 loop: CASSEAAGGREQYF. In DNA form, the CDR3 reads TGCGCCAGCAGTGAGGCAGCGGGAGGCCGCGAGCAGTACTTC.

The rearrangement uses TRBV7-2 and TRBJ2-2; TRBD2 aligns across 10 bases. This CDR3 is 19 amino acids long. Looked up from germline, CDR1 is SGHTA and CDR2 is FQGNSA. V shed 1 base and J 5 bases; nucleotides not matched to a gene: 13. This chain's CDR3 is CASSLVSLAGASGTGELFF. CDR3 DNA sequence: TGTGCCAGCAGCTTAGTAAGCCTAGCGGGAGCCTCGGGGACCGGGGAGCTGTTTTTT.

This clone was seen only a few times. The chain has TRBV28 and TRBJ2-7; unclear D gene. V was cut by 3 bases and J by 4 bases, with 4 bases left in between. CDR3 size: 11 residues. Per germline, CDR1 MDHEN and CDR2 SYDVKM. In DNA, the CDR3 is TGTGCCAGCAGTTTGGGGTACGAGCAGTACTTC. Its translation: CASSLGYEQYF.

About this clone: Within the sample, other DNA sequences also encode this same CDR3. The chain employs TRBV10-3 and TRBJ1-1, with a tentative D call TRBD1 (5 bases). V was pared by 3 bases and J by 0 bases, with 8 bases between. The CDR3 totals 14 residues. Germline CDR1 and CDR2: ENHRY and SYGVKD. The CDR3 coding sequence is TGTGCCATCAGTGACGACAGATTGAACACTGAAGCTTTCTTT. Translated, it gives CAISDDRLNTEAFF.

The chain carries TRBV20-1 and TRBJ2-7; D perhaps matches TRBD2 (6 bases). The germline V gene encodes CDR1 DFQATT and CDR2 SNEGSKA (reference sequence). Trimming stripped 3 bases from V and 2 bases from J, with 8 bases between. This CDR3 is 12 amino acids long. CDR3 in DNA: TGCAGTGCTAGTGCGGGGACCTACGAGCAGTACTTC. It codes for CSASAGTYEQYF.